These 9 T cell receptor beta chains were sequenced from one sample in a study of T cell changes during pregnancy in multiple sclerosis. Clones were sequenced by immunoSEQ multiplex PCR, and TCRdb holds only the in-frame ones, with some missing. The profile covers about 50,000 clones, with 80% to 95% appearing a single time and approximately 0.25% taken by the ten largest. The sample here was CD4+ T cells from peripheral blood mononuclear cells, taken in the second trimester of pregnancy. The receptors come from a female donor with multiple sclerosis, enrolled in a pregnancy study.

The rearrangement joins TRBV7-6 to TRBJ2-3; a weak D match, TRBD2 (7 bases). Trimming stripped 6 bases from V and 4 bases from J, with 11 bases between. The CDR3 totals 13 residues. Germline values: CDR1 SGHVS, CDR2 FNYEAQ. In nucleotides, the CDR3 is TGTGCCAGCAGGGGGAGGGGGTCAGATACGCAGTATTTT. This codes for CASRGRGSDTQYF.

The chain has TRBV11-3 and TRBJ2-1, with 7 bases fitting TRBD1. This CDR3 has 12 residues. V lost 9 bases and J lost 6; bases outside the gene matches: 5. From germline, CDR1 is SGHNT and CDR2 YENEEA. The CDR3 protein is CASSRDSNEQFF. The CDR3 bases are TGTGCCAGTAGCCGGGACAGCAATGAGCAGTTCTTC.

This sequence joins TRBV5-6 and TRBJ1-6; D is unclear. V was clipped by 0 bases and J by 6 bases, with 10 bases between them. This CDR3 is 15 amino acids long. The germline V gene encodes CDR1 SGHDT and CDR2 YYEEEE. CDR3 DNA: TGTGCCAGCAGCTTGGAAGGACTCGGTAATTCACCCCTCCACTTT. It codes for CASSLEGLGNSPLHF.

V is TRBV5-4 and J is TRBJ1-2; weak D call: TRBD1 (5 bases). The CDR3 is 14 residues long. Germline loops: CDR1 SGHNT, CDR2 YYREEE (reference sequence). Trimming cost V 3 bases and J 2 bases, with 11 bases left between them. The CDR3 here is CASSSSSGNYGYTF. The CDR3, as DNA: TGTGCCAGCAGCTCTAGTTCAGGGAACTATGGCTACACCTTC.

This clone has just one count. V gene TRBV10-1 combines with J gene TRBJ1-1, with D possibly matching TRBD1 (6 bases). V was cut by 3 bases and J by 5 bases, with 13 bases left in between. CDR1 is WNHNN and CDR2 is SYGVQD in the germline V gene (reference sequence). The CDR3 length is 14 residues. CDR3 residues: CASSDIGGGTEAFF. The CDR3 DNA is TGCGCCAGCAGTGATATAGGGGGTGGAACTGAAGCTTTCTTT.

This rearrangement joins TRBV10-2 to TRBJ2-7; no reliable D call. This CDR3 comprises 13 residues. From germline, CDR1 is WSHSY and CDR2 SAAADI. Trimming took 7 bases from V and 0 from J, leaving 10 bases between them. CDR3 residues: CASTSIYSYEQYF. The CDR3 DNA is TGCGCCAGCACGAGCATCTACTCCTACGAGCAGTACTTC.

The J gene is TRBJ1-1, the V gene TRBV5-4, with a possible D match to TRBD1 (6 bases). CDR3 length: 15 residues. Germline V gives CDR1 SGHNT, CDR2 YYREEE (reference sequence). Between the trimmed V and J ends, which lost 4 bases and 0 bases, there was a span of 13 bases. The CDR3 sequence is CASSPRQELNTEAFF. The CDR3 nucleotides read TGTGCCAGCAGCCCCAGACAGGAGCTGAACACTGAAGCTTTCTTT.

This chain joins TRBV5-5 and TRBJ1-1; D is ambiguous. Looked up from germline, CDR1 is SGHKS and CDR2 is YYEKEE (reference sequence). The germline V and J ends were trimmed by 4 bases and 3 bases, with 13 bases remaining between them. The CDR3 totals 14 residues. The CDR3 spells CASSLLRVDTEAFF. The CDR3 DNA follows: TGTGCCAGCAGCCTCCTCCGGGTGGACACTGAAGCTTTCTTT.

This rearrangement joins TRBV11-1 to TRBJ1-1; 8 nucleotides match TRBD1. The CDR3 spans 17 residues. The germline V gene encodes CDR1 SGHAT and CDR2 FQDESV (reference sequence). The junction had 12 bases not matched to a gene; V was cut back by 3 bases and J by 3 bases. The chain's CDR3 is CASSFDRDRRMYTEAFF. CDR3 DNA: TGTGCCAGCAGCTTTGACCGGGACAGGAGGATGTACACTGAAGCTTTCTTT.